This record looks at one T cell receptor (beta chain) sequence and its context. Its antigen remains unknown. Germline loops: CDR1 MGHDK, CDR2 SYGVNS. V was pared by 3 bases and J by 3 bases, with 9 bases between. CDR3 length equals 13 residues. The record originates from a study of T-cell memory formation after mild COVID-19. Overall study: TCR clusters were mostly donor specific.

Findings and caveats of the study: The finding that pre-infection memory included some responding clones suggested that cross-reactive memory joined.

The authors produced TCR alpha and TCR beta cDNA libraries with sample barcodes and UMIs by 5'RACE using constant-segment primers. One entry per CDR3 protein results from TCRdb running MiXCR on the 5' RACE reads. The table has roughly 180,000 distinct CDR3 sequences, roughly 10% seen once. The sequenced sample consisted of PBMCs or a T cell subset sorted from them (not recorded which). The TCR was taken from a man in his late teens or twenties who had mild COVID-19 (a few samples of this study predate the infection). Cell type and time point are not known. The chain joins TRBV25-1 to TRBJ2-7; D is unresolved. The CDR3 sequence: CASSENRHYEQYF. DNA of the CDR3: TGTGCCAGCAGTGAGAACAGACACTACGAGCAGTACTTC.